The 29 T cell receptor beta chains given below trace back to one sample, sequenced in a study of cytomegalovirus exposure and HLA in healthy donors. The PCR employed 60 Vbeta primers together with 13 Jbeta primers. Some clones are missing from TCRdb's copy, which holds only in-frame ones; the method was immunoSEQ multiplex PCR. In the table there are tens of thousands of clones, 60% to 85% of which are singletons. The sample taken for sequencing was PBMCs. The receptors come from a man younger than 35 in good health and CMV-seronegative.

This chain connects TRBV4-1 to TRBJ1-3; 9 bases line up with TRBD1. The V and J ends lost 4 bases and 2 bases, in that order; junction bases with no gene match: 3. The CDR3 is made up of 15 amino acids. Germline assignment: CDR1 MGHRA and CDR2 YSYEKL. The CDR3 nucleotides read TGCGCCAGCAGCCCCCGACAGGGGGCTGGAAACACCATATATTTT. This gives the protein CASSPRQGAGNTIYF.

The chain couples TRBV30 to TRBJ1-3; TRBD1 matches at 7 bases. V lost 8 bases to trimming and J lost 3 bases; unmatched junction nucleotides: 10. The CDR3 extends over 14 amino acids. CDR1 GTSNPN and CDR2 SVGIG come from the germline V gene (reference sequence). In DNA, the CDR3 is TGTGCCGGGGGCCTTGACAGGGTTGGAAACACCATATATTTT. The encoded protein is CAGGLDRVGNTIYF. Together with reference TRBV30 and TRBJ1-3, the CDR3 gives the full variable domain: SQTIHQWPATLVQPVGSPLSLECTVEGTSNPNLYWYRQAAGRGLQLLFYSVGIGQISSEVPQNLSASRPQDRQFILSSKKLLLSDSGFYLCAGGLDRVGNTIYFGEGSWLTVV.

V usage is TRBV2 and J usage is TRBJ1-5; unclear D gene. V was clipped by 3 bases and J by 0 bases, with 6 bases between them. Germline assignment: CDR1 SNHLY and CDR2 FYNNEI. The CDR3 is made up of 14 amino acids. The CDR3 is CASSDRYSNQPQHF. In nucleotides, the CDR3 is TGTGCCAGCAGTGACAGATATAGCAATCAGCCCCAGCATTTT.

The CDR3 loop reads CASSLRQDQGDTQYF. CDR3 in DNA: TGTGCCAGCAGCTTACGGCAGGACCAGGGAGATACGCAGTATTTT. V usage is TRBV11-3 and J usage is TRBJ2-3; perhaps TRBD1 as D (5 bases). V was clipped by 2 bases and J by 5 bases, with 14 bases between them. Germline V lookup: CDR1 SGHNT, CDR2 YENEEA. CDR3 size: 15 residues.

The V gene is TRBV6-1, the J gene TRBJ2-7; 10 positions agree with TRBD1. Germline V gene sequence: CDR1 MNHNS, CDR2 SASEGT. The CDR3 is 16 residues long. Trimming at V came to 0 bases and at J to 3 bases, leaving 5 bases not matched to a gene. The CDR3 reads CASSEAWGTGVYEQYV. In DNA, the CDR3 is TGTGCCAGCAGTGAAGCGTGGGGGACAGGGGTCTACGAGCAGTACGTC.

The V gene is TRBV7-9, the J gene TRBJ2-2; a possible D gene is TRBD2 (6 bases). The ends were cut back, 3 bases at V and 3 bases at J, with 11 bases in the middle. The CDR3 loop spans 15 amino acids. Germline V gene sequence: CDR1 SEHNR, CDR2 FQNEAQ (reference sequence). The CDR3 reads CASSFGGADTGELFF. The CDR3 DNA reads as TGTGCCAGCAGCTTTGGCGGGGCGGACACCGGGGAGCTGTTTTTT.

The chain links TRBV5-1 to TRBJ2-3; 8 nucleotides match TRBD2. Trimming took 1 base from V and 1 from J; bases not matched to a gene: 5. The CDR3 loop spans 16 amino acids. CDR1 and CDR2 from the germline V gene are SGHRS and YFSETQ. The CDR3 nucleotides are TGCGCCAGCAGCTTGAACCCACTAGCGGGCACAGATACGCAGTATTTT. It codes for CASSLNPLAGTDTQYF.

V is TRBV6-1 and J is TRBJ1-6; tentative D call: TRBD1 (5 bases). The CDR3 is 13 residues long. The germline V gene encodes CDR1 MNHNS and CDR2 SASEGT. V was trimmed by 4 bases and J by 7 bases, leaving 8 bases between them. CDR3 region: CASSGQPNSPLHF. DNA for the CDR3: TGTGCCAGCAGTGGACAGCCGAATTCACCCCTCCACTTT.

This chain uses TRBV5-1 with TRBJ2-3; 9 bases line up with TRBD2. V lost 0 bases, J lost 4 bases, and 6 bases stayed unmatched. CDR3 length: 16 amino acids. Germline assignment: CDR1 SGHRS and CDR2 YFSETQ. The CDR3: CASSLGVSGGSDTQYF. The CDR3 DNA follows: TGCGCCAGCAGCTTGGGGGTTAGCGGGGGTTCAGATACGCAGTATTTT.

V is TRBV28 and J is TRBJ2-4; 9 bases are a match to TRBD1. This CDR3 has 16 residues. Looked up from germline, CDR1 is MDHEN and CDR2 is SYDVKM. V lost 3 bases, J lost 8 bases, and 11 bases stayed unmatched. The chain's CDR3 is CASSLRPPGQGYIQYF. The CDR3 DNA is TGTGCCAGCAGTTTGAGACCCCCGGGACAGGGTTACATTCAGTACTTC.

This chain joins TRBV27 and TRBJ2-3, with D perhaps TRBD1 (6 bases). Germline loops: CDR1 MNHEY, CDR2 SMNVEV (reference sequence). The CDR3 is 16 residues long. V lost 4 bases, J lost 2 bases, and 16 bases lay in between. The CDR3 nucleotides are TGTGCCAGCAGTTCCTTTTGGGGACACGCCACAGATACGCAGTATTTT. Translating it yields CASSSFWGHATDTQYF.

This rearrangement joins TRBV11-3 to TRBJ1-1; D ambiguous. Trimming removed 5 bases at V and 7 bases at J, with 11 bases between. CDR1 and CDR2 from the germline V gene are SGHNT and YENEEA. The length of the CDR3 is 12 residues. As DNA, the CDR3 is TGTGCCAGCAGCCGAGATGGGCTTGAAGCTTTCTTT. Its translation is CASSRDGLEAFF.

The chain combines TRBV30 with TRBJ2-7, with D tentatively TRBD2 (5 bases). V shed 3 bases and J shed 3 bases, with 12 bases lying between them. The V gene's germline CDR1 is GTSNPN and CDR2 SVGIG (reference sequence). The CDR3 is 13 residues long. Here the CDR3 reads CAWREGSRYEQYF. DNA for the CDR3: TGTGCCTGGAGAGAAGGGAGTCGCTACGAGCAGTACTTC.

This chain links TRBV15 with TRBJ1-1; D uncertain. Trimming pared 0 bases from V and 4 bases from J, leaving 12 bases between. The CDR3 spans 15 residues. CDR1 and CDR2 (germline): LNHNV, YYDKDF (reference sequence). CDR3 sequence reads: CATSREAFPGTEAFF. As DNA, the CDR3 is TGTGCCACCAGCAGAGAGGCTTTTCCGGGCACTGAAGCTTTCTTT.

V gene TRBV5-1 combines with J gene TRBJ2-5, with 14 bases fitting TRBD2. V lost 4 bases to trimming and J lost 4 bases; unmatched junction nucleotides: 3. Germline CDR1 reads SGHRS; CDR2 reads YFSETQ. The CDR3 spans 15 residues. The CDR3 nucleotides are TGCGCCAGCAGCCCGGGACTAGCGGGGGTAGAGACCCAGTACTTC. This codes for CASSPGLAGVETQYF.

CDR3 nucleotide sequence: TGTGCCAGCACCCTAGCGGGGGGGCTAGATGAGCAGTTCTTC. Translating it yields CASTLAGGLDEQFF. V and J are TRBV6-1 and TRBJ2-1, with TRBD2 identical over 12 bases. The CDR3 runs to 14 residues. CDR1 is MNHNS, CDR2 SASEGT, per germline. J lost 8 bases, V lost 7 bases, and 6 bases had no gene match.

In DNA, the CDR3 is TGTGCCAGCATCCCCTCGGGGGGCGGAGAGACCCAGTACTTC. Translated, it gives CASIPSGGGETQYF. The chain employs TRBV6-6 and TRBJ2-5, with a tentative D call TRBD2 (7 bases). V was shortened by 7 bases and J by 4 bases, with 16 bases between the two germline ends. Germline assignment: CDR1 MNHNY and CDR2 SVGAGI (reference sequence). The CDR3 runs 14 residues.

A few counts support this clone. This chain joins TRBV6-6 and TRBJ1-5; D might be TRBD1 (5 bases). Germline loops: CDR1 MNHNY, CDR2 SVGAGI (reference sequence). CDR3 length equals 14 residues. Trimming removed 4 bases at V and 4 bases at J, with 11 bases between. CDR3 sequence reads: CASSFQGPNQPQHF. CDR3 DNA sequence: TGTGCCAGCAGTTTCCAGGGCCCAAATCAGCCCCAGCATTTT.

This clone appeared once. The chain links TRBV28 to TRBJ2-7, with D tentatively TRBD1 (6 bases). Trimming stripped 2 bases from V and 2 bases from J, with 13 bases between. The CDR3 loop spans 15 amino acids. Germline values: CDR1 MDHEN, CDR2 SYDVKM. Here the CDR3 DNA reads TGTGCCAGCAGTTTAGCCCAGGGACACACCTACGAGCAGTACGTC. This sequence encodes CASSLAQGHTYEQYV.

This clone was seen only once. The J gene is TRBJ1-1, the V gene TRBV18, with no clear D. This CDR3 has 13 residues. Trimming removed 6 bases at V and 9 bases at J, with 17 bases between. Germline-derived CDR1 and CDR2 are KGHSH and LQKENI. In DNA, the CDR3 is TGTGCCAGCTCCGTGGTAAACACCCTTCAAGCTTTCTTT. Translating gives CASSVVNTLQAFF.

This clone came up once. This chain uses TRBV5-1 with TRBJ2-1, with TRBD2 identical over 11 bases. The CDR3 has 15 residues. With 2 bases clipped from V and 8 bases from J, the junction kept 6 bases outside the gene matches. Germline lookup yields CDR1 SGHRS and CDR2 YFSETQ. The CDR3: CASSLLAGGPDEQFF. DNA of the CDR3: TGCGCCAGCAGCTTATTAGCGGGGGGGCCGGATGAGCAGTTCTTC.

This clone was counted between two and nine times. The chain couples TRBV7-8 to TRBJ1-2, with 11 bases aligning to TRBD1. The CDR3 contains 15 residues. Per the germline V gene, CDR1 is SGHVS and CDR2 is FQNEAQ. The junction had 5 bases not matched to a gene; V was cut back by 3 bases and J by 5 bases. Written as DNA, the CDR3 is TGTGCCAGCAGCTTTGGGGACAGGGGGAAATATGGCTACACCTTC. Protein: CASSFGDRGKYGYTF.

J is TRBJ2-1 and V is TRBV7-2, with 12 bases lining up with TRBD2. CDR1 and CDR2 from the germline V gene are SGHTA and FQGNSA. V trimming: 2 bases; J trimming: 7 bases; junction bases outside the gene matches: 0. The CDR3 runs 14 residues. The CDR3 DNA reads TGTGCCAGCAGCTTAACTAGCGGGAGGAATGAGCAGTTCTTC. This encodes CASSLTSGRNEQFF.

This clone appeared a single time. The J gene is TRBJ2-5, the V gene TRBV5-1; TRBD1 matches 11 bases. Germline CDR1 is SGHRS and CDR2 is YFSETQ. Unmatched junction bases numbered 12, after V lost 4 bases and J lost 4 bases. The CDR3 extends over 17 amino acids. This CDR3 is CASSPSPTGTGGETQYF. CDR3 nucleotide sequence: TGCGCCAGCAGCCCGTCTCCCACCGGGACAGGGGGAGAGACCCAGTACTTC.

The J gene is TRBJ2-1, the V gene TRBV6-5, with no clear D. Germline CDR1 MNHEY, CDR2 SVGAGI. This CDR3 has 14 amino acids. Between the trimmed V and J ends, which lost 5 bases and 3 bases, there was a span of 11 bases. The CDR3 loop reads CASSPPSRYNEQFF. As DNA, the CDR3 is TGTGCCAGCAGTCCCCCGTCCCGCTACAATGAGCAGTTCTTC.

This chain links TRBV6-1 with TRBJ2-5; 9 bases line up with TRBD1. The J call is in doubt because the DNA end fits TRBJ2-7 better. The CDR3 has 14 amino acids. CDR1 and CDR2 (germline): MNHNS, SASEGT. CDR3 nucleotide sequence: TGTGCCAGCACCGAAGGGGGACAGGGACGCGAGCAGTACTTC. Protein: CASTEGGQGREQYF.

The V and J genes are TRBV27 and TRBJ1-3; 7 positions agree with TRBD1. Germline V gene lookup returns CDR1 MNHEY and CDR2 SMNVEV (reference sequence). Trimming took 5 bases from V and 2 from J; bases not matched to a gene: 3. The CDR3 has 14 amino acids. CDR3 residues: CASSPQGAGNTIYF. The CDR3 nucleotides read TGTGCCAGCAGTCCTCAGGGGGCTGGAAACACCATATATTTT.

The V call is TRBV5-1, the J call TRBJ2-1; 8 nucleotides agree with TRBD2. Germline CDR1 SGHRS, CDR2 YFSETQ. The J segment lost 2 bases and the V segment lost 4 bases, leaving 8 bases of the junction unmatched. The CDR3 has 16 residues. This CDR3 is CASSPTGRGAYNEQFF. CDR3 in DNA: TGCGCCAGCAGCCCCACGGGGCGGGGGGCCTACAATGAGCAGTTCTTC.

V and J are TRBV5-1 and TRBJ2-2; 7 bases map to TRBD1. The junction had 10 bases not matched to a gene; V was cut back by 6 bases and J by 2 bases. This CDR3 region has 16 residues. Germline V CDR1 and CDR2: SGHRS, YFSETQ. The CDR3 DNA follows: TGCGCCAGCATGAAGACAGGGATTCTCAACACCGGGGAGCTGTTTTTT. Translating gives CASMKTGILNTGELFF.